The following is a T cell receptor beta chain sequence with its context. The antigen is not known. V was trimmed by 0 bases and J by 0 bases, leaving 12 bases between them. This CDR3 region has 17 residues. This sample stems from a study of post-analysis software for immune sequencing data. Study information: Relapsing-remitting, secondary progressive and progressive-relapsing forms of multiple sclerosis all featured among disease courses.

Unique molecular identifiers were carried by the TCR beta cDNA libraries. Each batch of about 1 to 11 million T cells produced 500,000 to 550,000 cDNA molecules. TCRdb reanalysed the PCR reads using MiXCR and keeps one entry per CDR3 protein. Of about 400,000 distinct CDR3 sequences listed, roughly 35% are singletons. Overall study findings and caveats: Those samples that were prepared in the same batch co-clustered strongly by F measure. Patients had higher frequencies than controls of five TRBV segments, including TRBV5-6, TRBV5-1 and TRBV20-1. Controls had significantly higher normalized Chao1 diversity than multiple sclerosis patients.

What was sequenced was blood. The source of this sequence is a girl under 18 with multiple sclerosis. The chain employs TRBV12-3 or TRBV12-4 and TRBJ2-4; D is tentatively TRBD1 or TRBD2 (5 bases each). CDR3 residues: CASSLAQRDLAKNIQYF. In DNA form, the CDR3 reads TGTGCCAGCAGTTTAGCGCAACGGGACCTAGCCAAAAACATTCAGTACTTC.